The clone carrying this TCR beta chain turned up a few times. Its target is unknown. These data originate in a study of beta chain features in type 1 diabetes. Overall study results and limits: Researchers report that Type 1 diabetes patients had moderately but significantly shorter TCRB CDR3s across all four CD4+ subsets. HLA influence on TCRB rearrangement stayed unresolved here.

The study reverse transcribed the entire isolated RNA, so it sequenced expressed TCRB transcripts. The method was immunoSEQ multiplex PCR; TCRdb's version includes in-frame clones alone and lacks a portion of them. The top ten hold approximately 0.02% of the sample, which has 350,000 to 450,000 clones, approximately 16% seen once. Over 95% purity was reached by all sorted populations. Trimming took 1 base from V and 2 from J, leaving 12 bases between them. Germline CDR1 reads KGHSH; CDR2 reads LQKENI. CDR3 length: 15 amino acids. The receptor was isolated from a woman aged 18-35 years in good health. The V and J genes are TRBV18 and TRBJ2-7; D might be TRBD1 (6 bases). The sample comprised naive CD4+ T cells from blood. DNA of the CDR3: TGTGCCAGCTCACCACAGGGGGTGGGCCCCTACGAGCAGTACTTC. This encodes CASSPQGVGPYEQYF.